The next 8 T cell receptor beta chains were all read from a single sample in a study of blood T cell repertoires in COVID-19. Repertoires were generated with immunoSEQ multiplex PCR, while TCRdb's copy carries only in-frame clones and drops some. The profile shows 100,000 to 150,000 clones, about 80% of them singletons. The sample comprised peripheral blood. All receptors derive from a woman aged 60 to 75 with acute or convalescent COVID-19.

The chain joins TRBV12-5 to TRBJ2-7; possibly TRBD2 for D (6 bases). V lost 5 bases, J lost 7 bases, and 15 bases lay in between. The CDR3 covers 13 residues. In germline, CDR1 is LGHNT, CDR2 FRNRAP. The CDR3 is CASGPSSGGEQYF. Here the CDR3 DNA reads TGTGCTAGTGGTCCATCCTCTGGGGGGGAGCAGTACTTC.

J is TRBJ2-3 and V is TRBV19; no clear D. There are 14 residues in the CDR3. From germline, CDR1 is LNHDA and CDR2 SQIVND (reference sequence). V dropped 2 bases and J dropped 0 bases, with 6 bases sitting between them. The CDR3 spells CASSIQASTDTQYF. The CDR3 DNA reads as TGTGCCAGTAGTATACAAGCTAGCACAGATACGCAGTATTTT.

As regards this clone: At one end the junction does not follow the germline gene, possibly because of a read error. The V gene is TRBV7-9, the J gene TRBJ2-1; 14 positions match TRBD2. Germline V gene lookup returns CDR1 SEHNR and CDR2 FQNEAQ (reference sequence). The CDR3 totals 14 residues. The CDR3 here is CASSSGLAGVSPVF. CDR3 nucleotide sequence: TGTGCCAGCAGCTCGGGACTAGCGGGGGTCAGCCCGGTCTTC.

Details on this clone: The same CDR3 is also encoded by other DNA sequences in this sample. This chain joins TRBV30 and TRBJ1-4, with D maybe TRBD1 (6 bases). Germline assignment: CDR1 GTSNPN and CDR2 SVGIG (reference sequence). V lost 3 bases and J 2 bases, leaving 10 bases between the germline ends. The CDR3 is 14 amino acids. This CDR3 is CAWSRTATNEKLFF. The CDR3, as DNA: TGTGCCTGGAGCCGGACAGCGACTAATGAAAAACTGTTTTTT.

This chain uses TRBV28 with TRBJ2-7; 8 nucleotides agree with TRBD2. This CDR3 comprises 13 residues. In germline, CDR1 is MDHEN, CDR2 SYDVKM. Trimming at V came to 8 bases and at J to 6 bases, leaving 9 bases not matched to a gene. The CDR3 loop reads CASFAGGSPEQYF. CDR3 in DNA: TGTGCCAGCTTCGCGGGGGGTAGTCCCGAGCAGTACTTC.

The CDR3 sequence is CASYNRGFVAFF. In nucleotides, the CDR3 is TGTGCCAGTTATAACAGGGGATTTGTTGCTTTCTTT. V gene TRBV19 combines with J gene TRBJ1-1, with 7 bases matching TRBD1. Per the germline V gene, CDR1 is LNHDA and CDR2 is SQIVND (reference sequence). The trim removed 8 bases at V and 11 bases at J, leaving 11 bases unmatched. The CDR3 is 12 residues long.

This clone turned up a few times. The genes are TRBV6-2 or TRBV6-3 and TRBJ1-6, with D perhaps TRBD1 (6 bases). Germline assignment: CDR1 MNHEY and CDR2 SVGEGT. The CDR3 runs 12 residues. V was clipped by 5 bases and J by 7 bases, with 6 bases between them. CDR3 region: CASSQGNSPLHF. CDR3 DNA: TGTGCCAGCAGTCAGGGGAATTCACCCCTCCACTTT.

The chain links TRBV24-1 to TRBJ1-5; D is uncertain. The CDR3 covers 14 residues. V lost 6 bases, J lost 5 bases, and 13 bases lay in between. Looked up from germline, CDR1 is KGHDR and CDR2 is SFDVKD. The chain's CDR3 is CATSNNGADQPQHF. DNA of the CDR3: TGTGCCACCAGTAACAACGGTGCGGATCAGCCCCAGCATTTT.